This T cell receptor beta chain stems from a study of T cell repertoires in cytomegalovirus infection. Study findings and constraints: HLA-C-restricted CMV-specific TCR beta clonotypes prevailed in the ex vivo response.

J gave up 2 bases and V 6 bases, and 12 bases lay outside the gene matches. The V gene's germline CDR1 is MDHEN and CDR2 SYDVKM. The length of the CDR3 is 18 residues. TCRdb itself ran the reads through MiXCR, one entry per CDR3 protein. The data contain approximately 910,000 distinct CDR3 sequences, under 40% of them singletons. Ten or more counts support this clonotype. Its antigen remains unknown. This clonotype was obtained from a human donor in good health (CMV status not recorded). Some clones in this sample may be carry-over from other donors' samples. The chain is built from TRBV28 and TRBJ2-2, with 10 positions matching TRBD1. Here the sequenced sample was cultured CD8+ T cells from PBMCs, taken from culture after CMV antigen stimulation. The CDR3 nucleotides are TGTGCCAGCAGGAGACCGGGACAGGGGACTCCTAACACCGGGGAGCTGTTTTTT. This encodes CASRRPGQGTPNTGELFF.